This is a list of T cell receptor beta chains from one sample in a study of shared T cell receptors in the human thymus. Some clones are missing from TCRdb's copy, which holds only in-frame ones; the method was immunoSEQ multiplex PCR. Seen here are 540,000 or so clones, more than 75% observed once, and the top ten hold about 0.013%. Another study also made use of these data, one on human thymus T cells.

Specimen: thymocytes. The receptors shown here come from a boy less than two years old with a congenital heart defect. Both conserved end residues are part of each CDR3. D genes are given only for firm matches. Clone size is shown for a subset of rows, as once, few, many or a class of expanded clone.

TRBV6-1	-	16	TRBJ2-7	-	CASSAPGTFRSYEQYF	TGTGCCAGCAGTGCCCCCGGGACTTTTAGGTCCTACGAGCAGTACTTC
TRBV5-1	-	14	TRBJ2-7	-	CASSPGVLSYEQYF	TGCGCCAGCAGCCCGGGGGTACTTTCCTACGAGCAGTACTTC
TRBV7-9	-	15	TRBJ2-2	TRBD2	CASSLPSGTTGELFF	TGTGCCAGCAGCTTACCTAGCGGGACAACCGGGGAGCTGTTTTTT
TRBV4-3	few	16	TRBJ2-7	TRBD1	CASSQGEGQGASEQYF	TGCGCCAGCAGCCAAGGGGAGGGACAGGGGGCCAGCGAGCAGTACTTC
TRBV18	few	14	TRBJ2-7	TRBD1	CASSPQGAPYEQYF	TGTGCCAGCTCACCCCAGGGGGCCCCCTACGAGCAGTACTTC
TRBV1	-	14	TRBJ2-4	-	CTSIPVSAKNIQYF	TGCACCAGCATCCCCGTATCCGCGAAGAACATTCAGTACTTC
TRBV28	-	11	TRBJ2-7	-	CASSEQYEQYF	TGTGCCAGCAGTGAACAGTACGAGCAGTACTTC
TRBV28	few	11	TRBJ2-4	TRBD2	CASTAGTSVLF	TGTGCCAGCACCGCCGGGACTAGCGTATTATTC
TRBV11-3	-	17	TRBJ2-7	TRBD2	CASSDYGGLAGGYEQYF	TGTGCCAGCAGCGATTATGGGGGGCTAGCGGGAGGTTACGAGCAGTACTTC
TRBV4-2	-	15	TRBJ2-7	-	CASSQVLSSSYEQYF	TGTGCCAGCAGCCAAGTCCTCTCGAGCTCCTACGAGCAGTACTTC
TRBV11-2	-	19	TRBJ2-2	TRBD2	CASSLEWGSGRANTGELFF	TGTGCCAGCAGCTTAGAATGGGGTAGCGGGAGGGCGAACACCGGGGAGCTGTTTTTT
TRBV19	-	15	TRBJ2-3	-	CASRPRTRDTDTQYF	TGTGCCAGTCGCCCTCGAACCCGGGACACAGATACGCAGTATTTT
TRBV5-6	-	16	TRBJ2-7	-	CASSLVATRGRDEQYF	TGTGCCAGCAGCTTGGTGGCTACTCGGGGGAGAGATGAGCAGTACTTC
TRBV6-4	once	13	TRBJ2-7	-	CASSGRVPYEQYF	TGTGCCAGCAGTGGCAGGGTTCCCTACGAGCAGTACTTC
TRBV27	-	14	TRBJ2-7	TRBD1	CASSLGTGNYEQYF	TGTGCCAGCAGTCTTGGGACAGGAAACTACGAGCAGTACTTC
TRBV7-2	-	13	TRBJ1-1	-	CASVDRPGTEAFF	TGTGCCAGCGTAGACAGGCCGGGGACTGAAGCTTTCTTT
TRBV5-1	-	17	TRBJ2-3	TRBD2	CASRTSGRPPSTDTQYF	TGCGCCAGCAGGACTAGCGGGAGGCCCCCCAGCACAGATACGCAGTATTTT
TRBV5-1	-	18	TRBJ2-1	TRBD2	CASSLEGQGLAGVCEQFF	TGCGCCAGCAGCTTGGAAGGTCAGGGACTAGCGGGAGTCTGTGAGCAGTTCTTC
TRBV16	few	14	TRBJ1-5	TRBD1	CASSMDRGRNPQHF	TGTGCCAGCAGTATGGACAGGGGCCGAAATCCCCAGCATTTT
TRBV14	-	16	TRBJ1-3	-	CASSLGGGTAGNTIYF	TGTGCCAGCAGCCTAGGGGGGGGGACCGCTGGAAACACCATATATTTT
TRBV5-1	few	18	TRBJ2-5	-	CASTSGRGTGGQMETQYF	-
TRBV4-2	-	23	TRBJ2-4	-	CASSQAATTGQGNWDLAKNIQYF	TGTGCCAGCAGCCAAGCAGCCACGACGGGGCAGGGGAATTGGGACCTAGCCAAAAACATTCAGTACTTC